The 14 T cell receptor beta chains in this list originate from one sample, sequenced in a study of T cell changes during pregnancy in multiple sclerosis. Sequencing was performed with immunoSEQ multiplex PCR; in TCRdb, only in-frame clones are kept and a portion is missing. The top ten clones hold 0.7% to 0.9% of a sample with around 75,000 clones, more than 80% of them seen once. The sample consisted of peripheral blood, taken in the first trimester of pregnancy. These receptors were obtained from a female donor in good health, enrolled as a control in a pregnancy study.

This rearrangement joins TRBV28 to TRBJ1-4; 7 bases match TRBD1. The CDR3 length is 15 residues. Germline V gene sequence: CDR1 MDHEN, CDR2 SYDVKM. With V trimmed by 2 bases and J by 4 bases, 4 bases remained unmatched. As DNA, the CDR3 is TGTGCCAGCAGTTTACAGACAGGGCTTAATGAAAAACTGTTTTTT. Translating it yields CASSLQTGLNEKLFF.

CDR3 loop: CASSEGYTRSYGYTF. Written as DNA, the CDR3 is TGTGCCAGCAGTGAAGGGTACACCCGTTCTTATGGCTACACCTTC. This chain connects TRBV6-1 to TRBJ1-2; D remains unclear. V lost 1 base to trimming and J lost 5 bases, with 14 bases between them. From germline, CDR1 is MNHNS and CDR2 SASEGT. This CDR3 spans 15 amino acids.

This sequence joins TRBV28 and TRBJ2-7, with 14 nucleotides matching TRBD2. CDR3 length equals 13 residues. Germline-derived CDR1 and CDR2 are MDHEN and SYDVKM. V was pared by 9 bases and J by 4 bases, with 2 bases of the junction left unmatched. Here the CDR3 DNA reads TGTGCCAGTGGGACTAGCGGGAGATACGAGCAGTACTTC. Its protein product is CASGTSGRYEQYF.

The V gene is TRBV19, the J gene TRBJ1-6; D remains unclear. This CDR3 is 15 amino acids long. Trimming cost V 3 bases and J 7 bases, with 13 bases left between them. The V gene's germline CDR1 is LNHDA and CDR2 SQIVND (reference sequence). CDR3 protein: CASSIAESGNSPLHF. DNA of the CDR3: TGTGCCAGTAGTATTGCTGAATCGGGGAATTCACCCCTCCACTTT. Complete variable domain (other parts from reference TRBV19 and TRBJ1-6): DGGITQSPKYLFRKEGQNVTLSCEQNLNHDAMYWYRQDPGQGLRLIYYSQIVNDFQKGDIAEGYSVSREKKESFPLTVTSAQKNPTAFYLCASSIAESGNSPLHFGNGTRLTVT.

DNA for the CDR3: TGTGCCAGCAGGGGGACAGGGAAGGGTGCTAATGAAAAACTGTTTTTT. Amino acids: CASRGTGKGANEKLFF. The chain uses TRBV2 and TRBJ1-4, with 9 bases that match TRBD1. The CDR3 extends over 16 amino acids. After removal of 6 bases from V and 3 bases from J, the junction contained 8 bases not matched to a gene. Germline lookup yields CDR1 SNHLY and CDR2 FYNNEI.

The chain is built from TRBV6-5 and TRBJ1-1; TRBD1 aligns across 8 bases. V lost 5 bases to trimming and J lost 3 bases; unmatched junction nucleotides: 5. This CDR3 has 14 amino acids. Germline V CDR1 and CDR2: MNHEY, SVGAGI. The CDR3 region has the DNA TGTGCCAGCAGTCGACAGGGGTGGGACACTGAAGCTTTCTTT. Translating it yields CASSRQGWDTEAFF.

The chain uses TRBV4-1 and TRBJ1-6; a weak D match, TRBD1 (6 bases). V dropped 1 base and J dropped 0 bases, with 10 bases sitting between them. The CDR3 consists of 17 residues. Per the germline V gene, CDR1 is MGHRA and CDR2 is YSYEKL. The CDR3 protein is CASSQGGTSSYNSPLHF. The CDR3 DNA sequence: TGCGCCAGCAGCCAAGGAGGGACAAGCTCCTATAATTCACCCCTCCACTTT.

The gene calls are TRBV5-6 and TRBJ2-7; 7 nucleotides match TRBD2. The CDR3 has 16 residues. Germline V gives CDR1 SGHDT, CDR2 YYEEEE. V lost 0 bases and J lost 4; bases outside the gene matches: 10. Written as DNA, the CDR3 is TGTGCCAGCAGCTTGGGCGGCGGGAGCATCTGGTACGAGCAGTACTTC. It specifies CASSLGGGSIWYEQYF. The complete variable domain, with remaining parts taken from reference TRBV5-6 and TRBJ2-7, reads DAGVTQSPTHLIKTRGQQVTLRCSPKSGHDTVSWYQQALGQGPQFIFQYYEEEERQRGNFPDRFSGHQFPNYSSELNVNALLLGDSALYLCASSLGGGSIWYEQYFGPGTRLTVT.

CDR3 residues: CASSPAVLTYEQYF. The CDR3 bases are TGTGCCAGCTCACCCGCGGTCCTCACCTACGAGCAGTACTTC. The rearrangement joins TRBV18 to TRBJ2-7; D gene uncertain. This CDR3 is 14 amino acids long. The V gene's germline CDR1 is KGHSH and CDR2 LQKENI. Trimming stripped 3 bases from V and 2 bases from J, with 11 bases between.

V usage is TRBV6-5 and J usage is TRBJ1-1, with D maybe TRBD1 (5 bases). CDR3 length: 12 amino acids. Trimming cost V 1 base and J 11 bases, with 11 bases left between them. Germline CDR1 is MNHEY and CDR2 is SVGAGI. The CDR3 is CASSYYRTPAFF. The CDR3 DNA is TGTGCCAGCAGTTACTACAGGACCCCCGCTTTCTTT.

The chain combines TRBV6-1 with TRBJ2-7; D not resolved. The CDR3 is 11 amino acids. V was shortened by 6 bases and J by 4 bases, with 7 bases between the two germline ends. The germline CDR1 and CDR2 sequences are MNHNS and SASEGT. CDR3 protein: CASSLRYEQYF. CDR3 in DNA: TGTGCCAGCAGCCTGAGGTACGAGCAGTACTTC.

The chain carries TRBV7-9 and TRBJ1-3; TRBD1 is a possible D gene (5 bases). The CDR3 extends over 17 amino acids. Germline CDR1 and CDR2: SEHNR and FQNEAQ (reference sequence). Trimming removed 0 bases at V and 3 bases at J, with 15 bases between. CDR3 DNA sequence: TGTGCCAGCAGCTTAGCGCAAGCGGGACTGGATGGAAACACCATATATTTT. Amino acids: CASSLAQAGLDGNTIYF.

This clone was picked up one time. This sequence joins TRBV28 and TRBJ1-3; D is perhaps TRBD1 (5 bases). The CDR3 sequence is 15 residues long. V gave up 4 bases and J gave up 0 bases, with 10 bases separating them. Germline CDR1 MDHEN, CDR2 SYDVKM. As DNA, the CDR3 is TGTGCCAGCAGTTCCGGACATGACTCTGGAAACACCATATATTTT. Translated, it gives CASSSGHDSGNTIYF.

This clone was observed once. The V and J genes are TRBV6-4 and TRBJ2-3, with 9 nucleotides matching TRBD2. Looked up from germline, CDR1 is MRHNA and CDR2 is SNTAGT. The J segment lost 4 bases and the V segment lost 3 bases, leaving 5 bases of the junction unmatched. This CDR3 contains 15 residues. CDR3 loop: CASSEGSGGADTQYF. In DNA, the CDR3 is TGTGCCAGCAGTGAGGGTAGCGGGGGAGCAGATACGCAGTATTTT.